This T cell receptor beta chain was documented in a study of T cell repertoires in cytomegalovirus infection. Overall study context: Both a matching HLA type and CMV infection were indicated by public TCR beta signatures.

The CDR3 spans 15 residues. Germline lookup yields CDR1 KGHDR and CDR2 SFDVKD. The V gene lost 2 bases and the J gene lost 2 bases, with 8 bases spanning the gap. One entry per CDR3 protein, called by TCRdb with MiXCR from the reads. The data hold approximately 550,000 distinct CDR3 sequences, with approximately 15% observed a single time. Sequences were obtained from CD8+ T cells from PBMCs. V and J are TRBV24-1 and TRBJ2-2, with D possibly being TRBD2 (6 bases). This receptor was identified in a human donor in good health (CMV status not recorded). Some clones in this sample may be carry-over from other donors' samples. The DNA for the CDR3 is TGTGCCACCAGTGATTCGGGACTCAACACCGGGGAGCTGTTTTTT. Amino acids: CATSDSGLNTGELFF.